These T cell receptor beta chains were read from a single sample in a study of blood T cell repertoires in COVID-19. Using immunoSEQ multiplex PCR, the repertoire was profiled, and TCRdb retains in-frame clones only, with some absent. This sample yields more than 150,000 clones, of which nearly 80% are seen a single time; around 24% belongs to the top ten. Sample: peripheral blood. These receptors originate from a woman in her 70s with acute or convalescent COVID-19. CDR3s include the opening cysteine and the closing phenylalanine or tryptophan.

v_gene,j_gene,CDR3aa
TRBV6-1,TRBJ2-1,CASSESWGTSNEQFF
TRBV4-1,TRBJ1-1,CASSQGTGSTEAFF
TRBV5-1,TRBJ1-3,CASSLEGDSGNTIYF
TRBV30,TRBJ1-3,CAWRDTGTGAGNTIYF
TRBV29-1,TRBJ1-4,CSVEEVRGVKLFF
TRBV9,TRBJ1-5,CASPTPYSYSFNTSNQPQHF
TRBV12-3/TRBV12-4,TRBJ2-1,CASSAGLDNEQFF
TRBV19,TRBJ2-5,CASSMALAGGPTQETQYF
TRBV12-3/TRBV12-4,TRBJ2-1,CASSLGGYNEQFF
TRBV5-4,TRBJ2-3,CASSYYRGRGDTQYF
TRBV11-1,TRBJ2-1,CASSVRTGQANNEQFF
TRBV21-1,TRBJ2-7,CASSKDASGRVGDEQYF
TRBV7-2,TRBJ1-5,CASSTTGEQPQHF
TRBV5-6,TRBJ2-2,CASSLIRTGELFF
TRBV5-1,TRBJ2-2,CASSLSTSGANTGELFF
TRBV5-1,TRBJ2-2,CASSLYDSPNTGELFF
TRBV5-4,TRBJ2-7,CASSLGPATSPTSEQYF
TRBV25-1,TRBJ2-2,CASSGGLAGGLYTGELFF
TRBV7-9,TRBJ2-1,CASSLVLAGENEQFF
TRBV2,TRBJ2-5,CASSRTSGRLLRAQETQYF
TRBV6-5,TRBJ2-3,CASSYGRGLGDTQYF
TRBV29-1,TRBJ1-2,CSGSGNYGYTF
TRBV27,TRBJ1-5,CASSLAPSQPQHF
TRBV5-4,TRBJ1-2,CASSFDLGYYGYTF
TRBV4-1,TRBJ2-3,CASSQVRSGTDTQYF
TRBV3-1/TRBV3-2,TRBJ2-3,CASSQIFPGGQLAGASDTQYF
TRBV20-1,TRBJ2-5,CSANVGETQYF
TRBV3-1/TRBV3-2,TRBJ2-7,CASSGGTSGIYEQYF
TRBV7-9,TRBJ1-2,CASSLGQNANYGYTF
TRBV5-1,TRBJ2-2,CASSLVPGANTGELFF
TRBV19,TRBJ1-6,CASSPDRGDSPLHF
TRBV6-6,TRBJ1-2,CASIPRLSNYGYTF
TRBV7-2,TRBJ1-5,CASSSKGDSNQPQHF
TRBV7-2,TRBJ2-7,CASSLRGLAGIDEQYF
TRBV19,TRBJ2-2,CASSRGLAGGLTGELFF
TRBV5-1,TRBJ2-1,CASSRTSSGSYNEQFF
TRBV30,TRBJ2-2,CASTIESGTGTNGELFF
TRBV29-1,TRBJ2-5,CSVTTVQETQYF